This TCR beta chain derives from a study of shared T cell receptors in the human thymus. Profiling relied on immunoSEQ multiplex PCR, and the TCRdb table lists in-frame clones only, not all of them. Found here are 630,000 or so clones, around 87% of them singletons; the top ten hold about 0.0094%. Germline-derived CDR1 and CDR2 are SGHAT and FQNNGV. Trimming cost V 5 bases and J 4 bases; bases outside gene matches: 7. This CDR3 is built from 16 residues. These sequences were also reported in another study, on human thymus T cells. That source adds: Thymic repertoires of unrelated individuals were reported in related research to overlap highly.

This receptor was identified in a boy less than two years old with a congenital heart defect. This chain connects TRBV11-2 to TRBJ2-6; 8 bases match TRBD2. Sequencing was done on a sample of thymocytes. The CDR3 protein is CASSGRLASGANVLTF. In DNA, the CDR3 is TGTGCCAGCAGCGGCCGACTAGCGTCCGGGGCCAACGTCCTGACTTTC.